This T cell receptor (beta chain) originates from a study of T cell responses to AZD1222 COVID-19 vaccine. Study in general: Researchers grouped second doses given at about 4 or about 12 weeks into one pool.

Some clones are missing from TCRdb's copy, which holds only in-frame ones; the method was immunoSEQ multiplex PCR. The sample records roughly 180,000 clones, 91% being singletons. Concerning this clone itself: No antigen is known for it.

Germline V gene sequence: CDR1 LGHDT, CDR2 YNNKEL (reference sequence). V trimming: 1 base; J trimming: 4 bases; junction bases outside the gene matches: 1. CDR3 size: 14 residues. Points from the study as a whole: Once two AZD1222 doses were given, Spike-specific TCR breadth and depth went up.

This sequence was found in an adult in good health. The chain employs TRBV3-1 (or the pseudogene TRBV3-2) and TRBJ1-1, with 9 positions matching TRBD1. This material consisted of peripheral blood, taken on day 0 of AZD1222 vaccination. The CDR3 spells CASSQVDRGTEAFF. The CDR3 coding sequence is TGTGCCAGCAGCCAAGTGGACAGGGGCACTGAAGCTTTCTTT.